Presented here are 8 T cell receptor beta chains from one specimen sequenced in a study of regulatory T cells in long-lasting Graves disease. The time point is: newly diagnosed GD, antithyroid drugs for less than 3 months. The TCR library was prepared using RNA isolated from PBMCs. Building of the TCR beta libraries involved iRepertoire HTBI primers and Arm-PCR of CDR3 regions. TCRdb re-called the multiplex PCR reads through MiXCR, storing one row per CDR3 protein. The profile shows roughly 500,000 distinct CDR3 sequences, around 13% of them singletons. The same specimen was also included in a second study, on T cells in Graves' hyperthyroidism and ophthalmopathy.

This specimen consisted of peripheral blood mononuclear cells (PBMCs), obtained at new diagnosis, from a patient treated with antithyroid drugs. The receptor set was obtained from a woman in her forties or fifties with Graves disease.

This clonotype has at least ten counts. V and J are TRBV11-2 and TRBJ2-1; D is ambiguous. The CDR3 has 15 residues. Trimming removed 3 bases from V and 4 bases from J, with 13 bases in between. CDR1 and CDR2 from the germline V gene are SGHAT and FQNNGV. As DNA, the CDR3 is TGTGCCAGCAGCTTGGGGTCCTACACTTACAATGAGCAGTTCTTC. Residues: CASSLGSYTYNEQFF.

The rearrangement uses TRBV4-1 and TRBJ2-1, with TRBD2 as a possible D gene (6 bases). The CDR3 spans 15 residues. From germline, CDR1 is MGHRA and CDR2 YSYEKL. Trimming took off 1 base at V and 7 bases at J, with 14 bases between the two ends. The CDR3 reads CASSQVGTAQNEQFF. DNA of the CDR3: TGCGCCAGCAGCCAAGTTGGGACTGCCCAGAATGAGCAGTTCTTC.

This rearrangement joins TRBV27 to TRBJ2-1; 7 bases map to TRBD1. The better agreement between TRBJ2-5 and the DNA end casts doubt on the J call. The CDR3 extends over 13 amino acids. Looked up from germline, CDR1 is MNHEY and CDR2 is SMNVEV (reference sequence). CDR3 region: CASSLQGTETQYF. DNA of the CDR3: TGTGCCAGCAGTCTACAGGGGACGGAGACCCAGTACTTC.

This chain connects TRBV7-2 to TRBJ2-7; no definite D call. Germline V CDR1 and CDR2: SGHTA, FQGNSA. This CDR3 spans 12 amino acids. Between the trimmed V and J ends, which lost 4 bases and 3 bases, there was a span of 7 bases. The CDR3 region is CASSYNFYEQYF. CDR3 DNA: TGTGCCAGCAGCTACAACTTCTACGAGCAGTACTTC.

Ten or more counts support this clonotype. The V call is TRBV6-9, the J call TRBJ1-1, with a possible D match to TRBD1 (6 bases). V shed 3 bases and J shed 8 bases, with 19 bases lying between them. Germline CDR1 and CDR2: MNHGY and SVAAGI. The CDR3 is made up of 15 amino acids. CDR3 in amino acids: CASSYGRGRISEAFF. For the CDR3, the DNA is TGTGCCAGCAGTTACGGCCGGGGGCGAATTTCCGAAGCTTTCTTT.

Details on this clonotype: A single base separates this from a much larger clone, so it may be a read error. This chain joins TRBV7-9 and TRBJ2-7; 7 bases fit TRBD1. The CDR3 is 14 residues long. Germline CDR1 is SEHNR and CDR2 is FQNEAQ (reference sequence). This CDR3 is CASSLNRGSYKQYF. The CDR3 nucleotides are TGTGCCAGCAGCTTAAACAGGGGAAGCTACAAGCAGTACTTC.

The J gene is TRBJ1-4, the V gene TRBV7-2; D is possibly TRBD1 (6 bases). Germline CDR1 SGHTA, CDR2 FQGNSA. The CDR3 loop spans 15 amino acids. The germline V and J ends were trimmed by 2 bases and 4 bases, with 11 bases remaining between them. The CDR3 DNA sequence: TGTGCCAGCAGCTTATTGGGGGCAAGTAATGAAAAACTGTTTTTT. Protein: CASSLLGASNEKLFF.

J is TRBJ2-5 and V is TRBV11-3; D possibly matches TRBD1 or TRBD2 (5 bases each). CDR1 and CDR2 from the germline V gene are SGHNT and YENEEA. This CDR3 comprises 15 residues. Trimming shortened V by 4 bases and J by 10 bases, and 22 bases separated the two germline ends. CDR3 in amino acids: CASSSGDGAKEDQYF. Written as DNA, the CDR3 is TGTGCCAGCAGCTCCGGAGATGGGGCGAAGGAGGACCAGTACTTC.